Sequencing of this TCR beta chain was carried out in a study of blood T cell repertoires in COVID-19. Study context: Specimens from acute and convalescent COVID-19 originated in the United States, Italy and Spain. The cDNA or gDNA used as material had been derived from T cells, B-cell-depleted T cells, or PBMCs.

Under the authors' procedure: Amplified reference gene primers provided the basis for estimating nucleated cell counts. Repertoires were generated with immunoSEQ multiplex PCR, while TCRdb's copy carries only in-frame clones and drops some. From that table come the V and J calls and clone size; the DNA was used to work out D and trimming. The sample has 90,000 to 110,000 clones, 75% to 90% seen once. As regards this clone: The sample has other DNA sequences that encode this CDR3 too.

The sequenced sample consisted of peripheral blood. The clonotype was recovered from a woman in her forties or fifties with acute or convalescent COVID-19.

Here the CDR3 DNA reads TGTGCCTCCGGACAGACTAACTATGGCTACACCTTC. Its protein product is CASGQTNYGYTF. V is TRBV30 and J is TRBJ1-2, with a tentative D call TRBD1 (6 bases). The CDR3 is 12 residues long. CDR1 is GTSNPN and CDR2 is SVGIG in the germline V gene (reference sequence). Trimming removed 7 bases at V and 0 bases at J, with 9 bases between.